Each of the 22 T cell receptor beta chains below was sequenced from the same sample in a study of glioma-infiltrating T cells. Amplification of TCR alpha and beta CDR3 regions from RNA used iRepertoire nested multiplex PCR. TCRdb redid the calling of the multiplex PCR reads with MiXCR, one entry per CDR3 protein. The repertoire holds 400,000 or so distinct CDR3 sequences, with 41% as singletons. The specimen sequenced was glioma tissue, nonneoplastic brain tissue, or PBMCs (not recorded which). Receptors originate from a human donor with low-grade glioma or glioblastoma, undergoing nonglioma brain surgery, or in good health (not recorded which).

This clonotype was found a few times. This chain links TRBV3-1 with TRBJ2-7, with 7 bases matching TRBD2. Germline CDR1 and CDR2: LGHDT and YNNKEL (reference sequence). The CDR3 consists of 13 residues. V gave up 3 bases and J gave up 2 bases; unmatched junction bases: 1. CDR3 sequence: CASSQRGTYEQYF. CDR3 DNA sequence: TGTGCCAGCAGCCAGCGGGGGACCTACGAGCAGTACTTC.

This clonotype was counted at least ten times. V gene TRBV20-1 combines with J gene TRBJ2-7; 9 nucleotides align to TRBD1. The CDR3 totals 14 residues. The V gene end was trimmed by 1 base and the J gene end by 5 bases; junction bases not matched to a gene: 6. CDR1 is DFQATT, CDR2 SNEGSKA, per germline (reference sequence). The CDR3 here is CSARAGQGVNEQYF. The CDR3 nucleotides are TGCAGTGCTAGAGCGGGACAGGGTGTTAACGAGCAGTACTTC.

Notes on this clonotype: Given a much more abundant clone one base away, this may be a read error. The chain joins TRBV27 to TRBJ1-5, with D uncertain. Germline loops: CDR1 MNHEY, CDR2 SMNVEV (reference sequence). The CDR3 totals 12 residues. The CDR3 DNA follows: TGTGCCAGCAGTATCCTGGGTCAGACCCAGCATTTT. It encodes CASSILGQTQHF.

Note on this clonotype: Without the conserved terminal phenylalanine or tryptophan, this CDR3 likely stems from a read error. The V and J genes are TRBV7-8 and TRBJ2-1, with 11 bases identical to TRBD2. The CDR3 spans 16 residues. The junction had 9 bases not matched to a gene; V was cut back by 3 bases and J by 8 bases. Looked up from germline, CDR1 is SGHVS and CDR2 is FQNEAQ. The CDR3 sequence is CASSFIAGGSEYEQFL. CDR3 DNA: TGTGCCAGCAGCTTCATAGCGGGAGGGTCGGAGTATGAGCAGTTCCTC.

About this clonotype: A much larger clone sits a single nucleotide away, making a read error possible. Here the CDR3 omits its conserved ending phenylalanine or tryptophan, so a read error is the likely source. The rearrangement joins TRBV20-1 to TRBJ2-7, with D unresolved. Germline CDR1 is DFQATT and CDR2 is SNEGSKA (reference sequence). Trimming stripped 5 bases from V and 6 bases from J, with 14 bases between. CDR3 length: 12 residues. The CDR3, as DNA: TGCAGTGCTGAGGACCAGATAATCGAGCAGTACTTG. Amino acids: CSAEDQIIEQYL.

The rearrangement joins TRBV12-3 or TRBV12-4 to TRBJ1-1; tentative D call: TRBD1 (5 bases). The CDR3 runs to 15 residues. The V end lost 4 bases, the J end lost 0 bases, and 12 bases lay between the germline ends. The CDR3 protein is CASSSYRGLNTEAFF. DNA of the CDR3: TGTGCCAGCAGTTCATATAGGGGACTGAACACTGAAGCTTTCTTT.

This chain uses TRBV14 with TRBJ2-1, with TRBD2 identical over 9 bases. V was pared by 1 base and J by 2 bases, with 9 bases of the junction left unmatched. The CDR3 has 18 amino acids. Germline loops: CDR1 SGHDN, CDR2 FVKESK. This CDR3 is CASSQVIRGGRAYNEQFF. CDR3 bases: TGTGCCAGCAGCCAAGTCATTCGGGGCGGGAGGGCCTACAATGAGCAGTTCTTC. Full variable domain (outside the CDR3, taken from reference TRBV14 and TRBJ2-1): EAGVTQFPSHSVIEKGQTVTLRCDPISGHDNLYWYRRVMGKEIKFLLHFVKESKQDESGMPNNRFLAERTGGTYSTLKVQPAELEDSGVYFCASSQVIRGGRAYNEQFFGPGTRLTVL.

The V gene is TRBV19, the J gene TRBJ1-5; no firm D call. The V and J ends lost 6 bases and 5 bases respectively, with 8 bases between them. The CDR3 is made up of 12 amino acids. CDR1 LNHDA and CDR2 SQIVND come from the germline V gene (reference sequence). The CDR3 region is CASRAGHQPQHF. CDR3 DNA: TGTGCCAGTAGGGCAGGTCATCAGCCCCAGCATTTT.

In the case of this clonotype: This may come from a read error, since a much larger clone is one base off. The chain employs TRBV28 and TRBJ1-3; D gene ambiguous. This CDR3 is 15 amino acids long. Germline loops: CDR1 MDHEN, CDR2 SYDVKM. CDR3 bases: TGTGGCAGCCGCCCCGGGAGGGTACCTGGAAACACCATATATTTT. Translating gives CGSRPGRVPGNTIYF. The full variable domain, its missing parts supplied by reference TRBV28 and TRBJ1-3, is DVKVTQSSRYLVKRTGEKVFLECVQDMDHENMFWYRQDPGLGLRLIYFSYDVKMKEKGDIPEGYSVSREKKERFSLILESASTNQTSMYLCGSRPGRVPGNTIYFGEGSWLTVV.

The CDR3 nucleotides read TGCAGTGCTGGGGACAGGGCCAACTATGGCTACACCTTC. This encodes CSAGDRANYGYTF. V usage is TRBV20-1 and J usage is TRBJ1-2; 9 bases fit TRBD1. The CDR3 loop spans 13 amino acids. V was pared by 5 bases and J by 2 bases, with 3 bases of the junction left unmatched. Germline loops: CDR1 DFQATT, CDR2 SNEGSKA (reference sequence).

This clonotype was observed many times. The chain links TRBV6-5 to TRBJ2-5; D is unresolved. CDR3 length: 14 residues. Trimming stripped 0 bases from V and 12 bases from J, with 17 bases between. Germline assignment: CDR1 MNHEY and CDR2 SVGAGI. The CDR3 nucleotides are TGTGCCAGCAGTTACTCGATGTTCGCTCTCCAAGAGTACTTC. Translated, it gives CASSYSMFALQEYF.

This clonotype was detected once. One junction end disagrees with the germline gene, perhaps due to a read error. The chain recombines TRBV6-2 or TRBV6-3 with TRBJ2-3; D is perhaps TRBD1 (5 bases). From germline, CDR1 is MNHEY and CDR2 SVGEGT. CDR3 length equals 17 residues. CDR3 region: CASSLSPGLLVTDTQYF. CDR3 DNA sequence: TGCGCCAGCAGTTTATCTCCAGGGTTGTTGGTCACAGATACGCAGTATTTT.

V usage is TRBV12-3 or TRBV12-4 and J usage is TRBJ2-1; 7 bases match TRBD1. The CDR3 consists of 16 residues. V gave up 5 bases and J gave up 4 bases; unmatched junction bases: 11. CDR3: CASSRSGPGGYNEQFF. The CDR3 nucleotides read TGTGCCAGCAGTCGCTCCGGGCCAGGGGGATACAATGAGCAGTTCTTC.

This clonotype was picked up a small number of times. The chain employs TRBV14 and TRBJ1-5; D gene uncertain. The CDR3 length is 13 residues. The V and J ends lost 0 bases and 11 bases respectively, with 11 bases between them. Germline values: CDR1 SGHDN, CDR2 FVKESK. CDR3 in DNA: TGTGCCAGCAGCCAAGACCTACGTGCAGCCCAGCATTTT. Amino acid sequence: CASSQDLRAAQHF.

This clonotype was counted only a few times. Being one base from a much bigger clone, this may be a read error. The V and J genes are TRBV7-3 and TRBJ2-5; D is possibly TRBD1 (5 bases). The V and J ends lost 5 bases and 0 bases respectively, with 7 bases between them. This CDR3 contains 13 residues. The V gene's germline CDR1 is SGHTA and CDR2 FQGTGA. CDR3 sequence: CASSRQYQETQYF. The CDR3 nucleotides are TGTGCCAGCAGCCGACAGTACCAAGAGACCCAGTACTTC. The complete variable domain, with remaining parts taken from reference TRBV7-3 and TRBJ2-5, reads GAGVSQTPSNKVTEKGKYVELRCDPISGHTALYWYRQSLGQGPEFLIYFQGTGAADDSGLPNDRFFAVRPEGSVSTLKIQRTERGDSAVYLCASSRQYQETQYFGPGTRLLVL.

The rearrangement uses TRBV27 and TRBJ2-1, with D perhaps matching TRBD2 (5 bases). V was pared by 7 bases and J by 5 bases, with 12 bases between. The CDR3 length is 13 residues. CDR1 and CDR2 from the germline V gene are MNHEY and SMNVEV (reference sequence). The CDR3 spells CASTSSFHNEQFF. The DNA for the CDR3 is TGTGCCAGCACCTCTAGCTTCCACAATGAGCAGTTCTTC.

This clonotype showed up many times. The chain joins TRBV27 to TRBJ2-7; no reliable D call. The CDR3 runs 14 residues. V was pared by 7 bases and J by 0 bases, with 13 bases between. From germline, CDR1 is MNHEY and CDR2 SMNVEV (reference sequence). The CDR3 nucleotides are TGTGCCAGCACCGGTGTAAGGAGCTCCTACGAGCAGTACTTC. Translation gives CASTGVRSSYEQYF.

This clonotype was seen more than once but under ten times. The chain carries TRBV28 and TRBJ1-1; tentatively, D is TRBD1 (5 bases). The CDR3 extends over 15 amino acids. V lost 5 bases, J lost 10 bases, and 23 bases lay in between. Germline values: CDR1 MDHEN, CDR2 SYDVKM. CDR3 sequence (DNA): TGTGCCAGCAGTCCTCTTTGGGGCCCCACGGATCGAGCTTTCTTT. Translation: CASSPLWGPTDRAFF.

The table lists this clonotype with a few counts. V gene TRBV7-2 combines with J gene TRBJ1-1; D is ambiguous. In germline, CDR1 is SGHTA, CDR2 FQGNSA. The length of the CDR3 is 15 residues. The ends were cut back, 1 base at V and 0 bases at J, with 9 bases in the middle. Written as DNA, the CDR3 is TGTGCCAGCAGCTTAGGCAGCTTGGTGAACACTGAAGCTTTCTTT. Protein product: CASSLGSLVNTEAFF.

This clonotype was found many times. The gene calls are TRBV28 and TRBJ1-5, with D tentatively TRBD1 (6 bases). Trimming pared 6 bases from V and 5 bases from J, leaving 17 bases between. CDR1 MDHEN and CDR2 SYDVKM come from the germline V gene. The CDR3 is made up of 15 amino acids. The chain's CDR3 is CASREFRQDHQPQHF. The CDR3 DNA reads as TGTGCCAGCAGAGAGTTCAGACAGGATCATCAGCCCCAGCATTTT.

The rearrangement uses TRBV2 and TRBJ2-2; 9 positions agree with TRBD1. Losses at the gene ends were 7 bases for V and 2 bases for J; bases not matched to a gene: 11. The germline V gene has CDR1 SNHLY and CDR2 FYNNEI. The CDR3 is 17 residues long. CDR3 amino acids: CASKWDRDRVNTGELFF. In nucleotides, the CDR3 is TGTGCCAGCAAATGGGACCGGGACAGGGTAAACACCGGGGAGCTGTTTTTT.

This clonotype was picked up a small number of times. The chain couples TRBV4-2 to TRBJ2-3; 14 bases map to TRBD2. CDR3 length: 19 amino acids. Germline V gene sequence: CDR1 LGHNA, CDR2 YNFKEQ. Germline trimming cut 3 bases from V and 0 bases from J; bases unmatched to any gene: 8. The CDR3 is CASSHAGLAGAISTDTQYF. The CDR3 bases are TGTGCCAGCAGCCACGCGGGACTAGCGGGAGCGATCAGCACAGATACGCAGTATTTT.